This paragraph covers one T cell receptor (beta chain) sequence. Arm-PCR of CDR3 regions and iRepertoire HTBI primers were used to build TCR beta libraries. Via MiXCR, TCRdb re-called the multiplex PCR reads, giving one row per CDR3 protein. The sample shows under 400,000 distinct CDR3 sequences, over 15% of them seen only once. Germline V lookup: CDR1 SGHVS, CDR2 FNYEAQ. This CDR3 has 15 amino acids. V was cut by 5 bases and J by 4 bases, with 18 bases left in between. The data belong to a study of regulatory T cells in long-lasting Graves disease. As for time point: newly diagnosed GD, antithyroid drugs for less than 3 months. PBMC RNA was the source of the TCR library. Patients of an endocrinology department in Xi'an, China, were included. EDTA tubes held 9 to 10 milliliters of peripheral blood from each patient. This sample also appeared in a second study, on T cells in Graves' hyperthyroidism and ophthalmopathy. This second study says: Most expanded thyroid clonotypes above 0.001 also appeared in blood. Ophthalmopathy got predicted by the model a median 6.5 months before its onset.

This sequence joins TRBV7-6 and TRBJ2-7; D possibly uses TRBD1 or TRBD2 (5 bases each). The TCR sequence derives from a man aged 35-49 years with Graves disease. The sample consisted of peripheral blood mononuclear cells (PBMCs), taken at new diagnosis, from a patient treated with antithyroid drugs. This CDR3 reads CASSPTGATPYEQYF. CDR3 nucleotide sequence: TGTGCCAGCAGCCCAACCGGGGCAACACCGTACGAGCAGTACTTC. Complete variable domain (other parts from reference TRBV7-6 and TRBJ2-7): GAGVSQSPRYKVTKRGQDVALRCDPISGHVSLYWYRQALGQGPEFLTYFNYEAQQDKSGLPNDRFSAERPEGSISTLTIQRTEQRDSAMYRCASSPTGATPYEQYFGPGTRLTVT.